The T cell receptor (beta chain) under discussion was sequenced for a study of T cells in Graves' hyperthyroidism and ophthalmopathy. Researchers took RNA transcripts and amplified the TCR beta CDR3 regions from them. In the first-round RT-PCR of the TCR CDR3, the HTBI primer set was used. A single record per CDR3 protein comes from TCRdb applying MiXCR to the multiplex PCR reads. This sample has hundreds of thousands of distinct CDR3 sequences; just under 20% occur once, and the top ten carry 45% to 50%. The germline V gene has CDR1 DFQATT and CDR2 SNEGSKA (reference sequence). Between the trimmed V and J ends, which lost 1 base and 3 bases, there was a span of 11 bases. The CDR3 is made up of 14 amino acids. Exclusion followed for patients with uncontrolled infection, other autoimmune disease, pregnancy or lactation. Clinicians diagnosed patients from clinical symptoms, serum thyroxine and TRAb, thyroid ultrasound and orbital computed tomography. PBMCs stemmed from less than 13 ml fresh peripheral blood.

This clonotype was seen repeatedly, ten times or more. The rearrangement uses TRBV20-1 and TRBJ2-3; unclear D gene. This clonotype originated in a middle-aged man with Graves' ophthalmopathy. Material for sequencing was blood. CDR3 amino acids: CSARGTRATDTQYF. The CDR3 DNA reads TGCAGTGCTAGAGGAACCCGGGCAACAGATACGCAGTATTTT.